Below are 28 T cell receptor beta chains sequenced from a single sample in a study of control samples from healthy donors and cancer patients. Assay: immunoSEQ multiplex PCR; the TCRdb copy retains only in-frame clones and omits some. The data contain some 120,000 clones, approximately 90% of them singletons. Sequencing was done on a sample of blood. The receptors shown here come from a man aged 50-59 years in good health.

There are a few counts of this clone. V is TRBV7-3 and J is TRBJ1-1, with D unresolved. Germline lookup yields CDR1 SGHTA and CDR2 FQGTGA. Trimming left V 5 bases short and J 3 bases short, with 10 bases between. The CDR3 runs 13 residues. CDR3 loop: CASSPAGDTEAFF. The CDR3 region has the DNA TGTGCCAGCAGCCCGGCTGGGGACACTGAAGCTTTCTTT.

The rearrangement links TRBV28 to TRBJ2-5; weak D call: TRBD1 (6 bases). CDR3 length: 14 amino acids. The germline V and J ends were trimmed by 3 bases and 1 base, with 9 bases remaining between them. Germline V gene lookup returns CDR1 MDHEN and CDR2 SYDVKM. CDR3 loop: CASSLWTVQETQYF. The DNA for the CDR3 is TGTGCCAGCAGTTTGTGGACAGTCCAAGAGACCCAGTACTTC.

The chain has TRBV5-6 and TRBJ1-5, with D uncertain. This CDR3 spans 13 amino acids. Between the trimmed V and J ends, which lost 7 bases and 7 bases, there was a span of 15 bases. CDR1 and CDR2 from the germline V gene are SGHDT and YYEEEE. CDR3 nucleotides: TGTGCCAGCTCGTGGGGATCCGAACAGCCCCAGCATTTT. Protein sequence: CASSWGSEQPQHF.

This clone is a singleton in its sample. The CDR3 DNA follows: TGTGCCAGCAGCGTAGAGAGTAGCACTGAAGCTTTCTTT. Translated, it gives CASSVESSTEAFF. This rearrangement joins TRBV9 to TRBJ1-1; D uncertain. The CDR3 spans 13 residues. The V end lost 0 bases, the J end lost 4 bases, and 7 bases lay between the germline ends. Per germline, CDR1 SGDLS and CDR2 YYNGEE.

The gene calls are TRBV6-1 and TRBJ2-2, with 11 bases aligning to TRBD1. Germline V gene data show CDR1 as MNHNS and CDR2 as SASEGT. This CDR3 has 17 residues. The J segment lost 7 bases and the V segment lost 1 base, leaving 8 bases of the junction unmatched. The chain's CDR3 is CASSEGRGQGAGGELFF. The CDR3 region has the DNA TGTGCCAGCAGTGAAGGTCGAGGACAGGGGGCTGGCGGGGAGCTGTTTTTT.

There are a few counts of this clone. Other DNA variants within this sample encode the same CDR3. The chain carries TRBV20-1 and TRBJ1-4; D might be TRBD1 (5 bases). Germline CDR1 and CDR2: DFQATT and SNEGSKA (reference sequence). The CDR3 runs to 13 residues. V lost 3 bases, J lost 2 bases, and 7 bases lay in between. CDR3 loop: CSASGDTNEKLFF. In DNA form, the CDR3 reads TGCAGTGCTAGTGGGGACACTAATGAAAAACTGTTTTTT.

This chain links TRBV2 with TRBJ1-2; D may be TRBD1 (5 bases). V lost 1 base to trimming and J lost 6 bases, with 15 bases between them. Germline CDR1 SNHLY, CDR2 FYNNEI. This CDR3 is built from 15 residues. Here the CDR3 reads CASSEGEGLRHGYTF. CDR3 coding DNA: TGTGCCAGCAGTGAAGGTGAGGGGCTCAGGCATGGCTACACCTTC.

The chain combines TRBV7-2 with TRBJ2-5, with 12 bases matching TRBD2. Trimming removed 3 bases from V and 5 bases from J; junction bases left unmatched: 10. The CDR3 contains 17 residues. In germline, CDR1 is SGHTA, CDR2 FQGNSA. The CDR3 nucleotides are TGTGCCAGCAGCTTTTCATGGACTAGCGGGGTTAGGGAGACCCAGTACTTC. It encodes CASSFSWTSGVRETQYF.

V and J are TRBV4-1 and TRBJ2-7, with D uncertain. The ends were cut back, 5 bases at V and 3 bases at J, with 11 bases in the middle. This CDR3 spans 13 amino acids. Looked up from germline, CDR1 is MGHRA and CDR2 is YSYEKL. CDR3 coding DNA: TGCGCCAGCAGCTCCCAATGGGGCTACGAGCAGTACTTC. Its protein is CASSSQWGYEQYF.

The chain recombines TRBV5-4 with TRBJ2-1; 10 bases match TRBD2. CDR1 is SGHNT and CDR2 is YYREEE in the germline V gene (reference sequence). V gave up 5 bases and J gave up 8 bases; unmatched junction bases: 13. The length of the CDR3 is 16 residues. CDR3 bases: TGTGCCAGCAGATCGACCGAGCGGGGGGGCCGATATGAGCAGTTCTTC. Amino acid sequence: CASRSTERGGRYEQFF.

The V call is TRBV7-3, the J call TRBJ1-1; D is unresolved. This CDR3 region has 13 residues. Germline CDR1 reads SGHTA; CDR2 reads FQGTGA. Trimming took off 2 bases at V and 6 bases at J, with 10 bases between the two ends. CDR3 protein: CASSLFAGSEAFF. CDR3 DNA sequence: TGTGCCAGCAGCTTATTTGCGGGCTCTGAAGCTTTCTTT.

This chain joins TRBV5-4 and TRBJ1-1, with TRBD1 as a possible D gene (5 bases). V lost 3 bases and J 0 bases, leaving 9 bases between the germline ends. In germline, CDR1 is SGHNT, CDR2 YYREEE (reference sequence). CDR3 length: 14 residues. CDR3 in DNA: TGTGCCAGCAGCTACGGGGGGATGAACACTGAAGCTTTCTTT. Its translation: CASSYGGMNTEAFF.

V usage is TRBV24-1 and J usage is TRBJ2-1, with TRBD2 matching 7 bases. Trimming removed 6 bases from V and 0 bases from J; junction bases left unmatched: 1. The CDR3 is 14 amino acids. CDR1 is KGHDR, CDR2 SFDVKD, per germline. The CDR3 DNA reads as TGTGCCACCAGTCCTAGCGGCTCCTACAATGAGCAGTTCTTC. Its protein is CATSPSGSYNEQFF.

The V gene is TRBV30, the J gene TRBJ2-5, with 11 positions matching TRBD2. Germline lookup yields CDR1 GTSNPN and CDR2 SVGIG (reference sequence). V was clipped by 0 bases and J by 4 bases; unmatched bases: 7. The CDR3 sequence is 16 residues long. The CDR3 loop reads CAWSVLSGGALETQYF. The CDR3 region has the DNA TGTGCCTGGAGTGTACTTAGCGGGGGGGCCCTAGAGACCCAGTACTTC.

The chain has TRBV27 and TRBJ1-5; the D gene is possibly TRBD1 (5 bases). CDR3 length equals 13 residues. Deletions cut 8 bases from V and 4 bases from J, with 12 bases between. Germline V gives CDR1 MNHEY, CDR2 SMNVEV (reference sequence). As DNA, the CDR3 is TGTGCCAGCTCGGACACCTTTAATCAGCCCCAGCATTTT. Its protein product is CASSDTFNQPQHF.

The DNA for the CDR3 is TGTGCCAGCTGCGACGGGGGGCTTAAATCACCCCTCCACTTT. Residues: CASCDGGLKSPLHF. The chain carries TRBV7-9 and TRBJ1-6; a weak D match, TRBD1 (6 bases). The CDR3 sequence is 14 residues long. Germline V lookup: CDR1 SEHNR, CDR2 FQNEAQ (reference sequence). V lost 8 bases and J lost 10, with 18 bases in between.

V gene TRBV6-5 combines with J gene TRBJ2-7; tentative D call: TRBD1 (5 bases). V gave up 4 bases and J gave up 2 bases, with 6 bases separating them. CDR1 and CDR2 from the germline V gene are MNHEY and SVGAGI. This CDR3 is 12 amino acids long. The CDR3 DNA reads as TGTGCCAGCAGTTCGACAGCCTACGAGCAGTACTTC. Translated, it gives CASSSTAYEQYF.

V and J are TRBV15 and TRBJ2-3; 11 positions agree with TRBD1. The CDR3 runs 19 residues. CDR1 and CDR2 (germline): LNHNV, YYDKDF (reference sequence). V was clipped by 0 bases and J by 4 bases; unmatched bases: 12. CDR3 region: CATSRDMRTGGLRADTQYF. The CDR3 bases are TGTGCCACCAGCAGAGATATGCGGACAGGGGGCTTAAGGGCAGATACGCAGTATTTT.

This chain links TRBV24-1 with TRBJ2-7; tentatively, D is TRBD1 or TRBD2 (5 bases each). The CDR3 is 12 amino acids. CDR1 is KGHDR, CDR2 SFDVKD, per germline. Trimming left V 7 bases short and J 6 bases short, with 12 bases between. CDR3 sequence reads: CATSGLGGEQYF. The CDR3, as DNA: TGTGCCACCAGCGGTCTTGGGGGCGAGCAGTACTTC.

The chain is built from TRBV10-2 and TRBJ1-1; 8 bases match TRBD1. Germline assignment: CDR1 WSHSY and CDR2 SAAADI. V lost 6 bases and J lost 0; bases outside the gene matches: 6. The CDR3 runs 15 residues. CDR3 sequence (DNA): TGCGCCAGCAGGGCTAGGACAGGGTTGAACACTGAAGCTTTCTTT. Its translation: CASRARTGLNTEAFF.

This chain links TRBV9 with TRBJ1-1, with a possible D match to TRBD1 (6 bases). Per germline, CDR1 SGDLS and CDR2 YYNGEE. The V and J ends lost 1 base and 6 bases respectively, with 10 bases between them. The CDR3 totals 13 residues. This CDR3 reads CASSVIRGAEAFF. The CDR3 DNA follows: TGTGCCAGCAGCGTAATTAGGGGGGCTGAAGCTTTCTTT.

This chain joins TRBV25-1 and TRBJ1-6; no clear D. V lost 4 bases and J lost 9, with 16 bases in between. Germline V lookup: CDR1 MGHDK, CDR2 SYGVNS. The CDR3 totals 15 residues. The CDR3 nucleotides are TGTGCCAGCAGTGGACTTGCCCTAGGAGCTTCACCCCTCCACTTT. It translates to CASSGLALGASPLHF. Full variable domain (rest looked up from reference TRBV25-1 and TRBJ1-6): EADIYQTPRYLVIGTGKKITLECSQTMGHDKMYWYQQDPGMELHLIHYSYGVNSTEKGDLSSESTVSRIRTEHFPLTLESARPSHTSQYLCASSGLALGASPLHFGNGTRLTVT.

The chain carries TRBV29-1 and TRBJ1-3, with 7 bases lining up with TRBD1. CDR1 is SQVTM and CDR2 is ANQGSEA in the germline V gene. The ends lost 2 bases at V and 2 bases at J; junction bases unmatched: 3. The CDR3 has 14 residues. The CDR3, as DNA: TGCAGCGTTGAACTGGGGACAGCTGGAAACACCATATATTTT. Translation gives CSVELGTAGNTIYF.

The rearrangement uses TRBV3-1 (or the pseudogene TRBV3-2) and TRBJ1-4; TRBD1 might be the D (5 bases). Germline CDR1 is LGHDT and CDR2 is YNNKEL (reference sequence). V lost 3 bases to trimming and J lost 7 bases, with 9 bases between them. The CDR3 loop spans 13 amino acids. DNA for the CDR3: TGTGCCAGCAGCCATCGGACACTTGAAAAACTGTTTTTT. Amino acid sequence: CASSHRTLEKLFF.

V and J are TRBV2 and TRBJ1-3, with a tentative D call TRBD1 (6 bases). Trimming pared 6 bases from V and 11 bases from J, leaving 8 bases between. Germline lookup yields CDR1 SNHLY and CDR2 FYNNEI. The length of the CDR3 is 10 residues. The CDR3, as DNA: TGTGCCAGCAGGGGACACGCCATATATTTT. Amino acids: CASRGHAIYF.

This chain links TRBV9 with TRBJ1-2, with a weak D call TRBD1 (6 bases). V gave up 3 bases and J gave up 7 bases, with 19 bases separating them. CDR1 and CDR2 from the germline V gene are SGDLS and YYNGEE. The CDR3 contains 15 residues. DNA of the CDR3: TGTGCCAGCAGCGCACTTGGACAGCCTACTCCTGGCTACACCTTC. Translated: CASSALGQPTPGYTF.

CDR3 amino acids: CASSDAHSNQPQHF. The CDR3 region has the DNA TGTGCCAGCTCGGACGCGCATAGCAATCAGCCCCAGCATTTT. The chain carries TRBV28 and TRBJ1-5; D gene uncertain. V lost 8 bases, J lost 0 bases, and 11 bases lay in between. Germline CDR1 MDHEN, CDR2 SYDVKM. The CDR3 runs to 14 residues.

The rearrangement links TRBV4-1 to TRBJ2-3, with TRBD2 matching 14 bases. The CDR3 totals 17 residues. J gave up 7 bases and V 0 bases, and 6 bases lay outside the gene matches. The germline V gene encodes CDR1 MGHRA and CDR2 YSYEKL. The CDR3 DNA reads TGCGCCAGCAGCCAAGATTGGACTAGCGGGGGGTTTAATACGCAGTATTTT. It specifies CASSQDWTSGGFNTQYF.